These T cell receptor beta chains were read from a single sample in a study of beta chain features in type 1 diabetes. Measured with immunoSEQ multiplex PCR; TCRdb has only the in-frame clones, and not every one. The table shows around 180,000 clones, with 6.5% to 8.5% occurring only once. Sequencing was done on a sample of central memory CD4+ T cells from blood. Receptor source: a man aged 18 to 30 with type 1 diabetes. CDR3s include the opening cysteine and the closing phenylalanine or tryptophan. D genes are given only for firm matches. The size entry is marked missing in some rows and otherwise reads once, few, many or a size class.

abundance | j_gene | v_gene | d_gene | CDR3nt | CDR3aa
- | TRBJ2-7 | TRBV2 | - | TGTGCCAGCAGTGTTAGCGGCTACGAGCAGTACTTC | CASSVSGYEQYF
few | TRBJ2-2 | TRBV27 | - | TGTGCCAGCAGTTTCGCAGCGAACACCGGGGAGCTGTTTTTT | CASSFAANTGELFF
- | TRBJ2-1 | TRBV6-6 | TRBD2 | TGTGCCAGCAGTTGGGGACTAGGGACTTTCGGTGAGCAGTTCTTC | CASSWGLGTFGEQFF
- | TRBJ2-2 | TRBV5-4 | - | TGTGCCAGCAGCTTGGAGCGAGGGAACACCGGGGAGCTGTTTTTT | CASSLERGNTGELFF
few | TRBJ2-7 | TRBV5-4 | - | TGTGCCAGCAGCTTGGAACGGGAGAGCTCCGAGCAGTACTTC | CASSLERESSEQYF
few | TRBJ2-7 | TRBV2 | - | TGTGCCAGCAGTGAAGGGTTGGGGGAGGTCGAGCAGTACTTC | CASSEGLGEVEQYF
- | TRBJ1-1 | TRBV5-6 | - | TGTGCCAGCAGCCGTGAGGGTCAACAGCTAGCTTTCTTT | CASSREGQQLAFF
- | TRBJ2-4 | TRBV5-1 | - | TGCGCCAGCAGCGAGAGTCTAGCCAAAAACATTCAGTACTTC | CASSESLAKNIQYF
few | TRBJ2-1 | TRBV2 | TRBD2 | TGTGCCAGCAGGGACAGCGGGGGGAATTACAATGAGCAGTTCTTC | CASRDSGGNYNEQFF
few | TRBJ2-6 | TRBV4-3 | - | TGCGCCAGCAGCCAGCTTCACAGGAACTCTGGGGCCAACGTCCTGACTTTC | CASSQLHRNSGANVLTF
- | TRBJ1-4 | TRBV6-5 | TRBD1 | TGTGCCAGCAGTTATGAACAGGGGGGCGGAAAACTGTTTTTT | CASSYEQGGGKLFF
many | TRBJ1-4 | TRBV23-1 | - | TGCGCCAGCAGTCCACATCATGAAAAACTGTTTTTT | CASSPHHEKLFF
few | TRBJ1-2 | TRBV14 | - | TGTGCCAGCAGCCTCTCGTACTATGGCTACACCTTC | CASSLSYYGYTF
few | TRBJ2-5 | TRBV5-4 | - | TGTGCCAGCAGCTTGAGTGCAGGAGGTTGGCGAGAGACCCAGTACTTC | CASSLSAGGWRETQYF
few | TRBJ2-7 | TRBV4-3 | TRBD1 | TGCGCCAGCAGCCAAGAACGAGGGGGCTTTGACGAGCAGTACTTC | CASSQERGGFDEQYF
- | TRBJ2-7 | TRBV6-5 | - | TGTGCCAGCAGTTACCAGGGTCAGGCCTACGAGCAGTACTTC | CASSYQGQAYEQYF
- | TRBJ2-5 | TRBV7-2 | TRBD2 | TGTGCCAGCAGCTTAGAGTACCTAGCGGGGGCGGAGACCCAGTACTTC | CASSLEYLAGAETQYF
- | TRBJ2-4 | TRBV10-3 | TRBD1 | TGTGCCATCAGTGGAGAGGGCAGGGGGCGCTCGGGCAAAAACATTCAGTACTTC | CAISGEGRGRSGKNIQYF
few | TRBJ2-5 | TRBV5-1 | - | TGCGCCAGCAGCTTCCGAGTGCAAGAGACCCAGTACTTC | CASSFRVQETQYF
few | TRBJ1-1 | TRBV14 | - | TGTGCCAGCAGCCAATCTCTGTCAGGTAACCCTTTCTTT | CASSQSLSGNPFF
- | TRBJ2-3 | TRBV5-1 | TRBD2 | TGCGCCAGCGGGACGAGCGGGGGGGCCGCAGATACGCAGTATTTT | CASGTSGGAADTQYF
- | TRBJ2-7 | TRBV7-6 | TRBD2 | TGTGCCAGCAGCTTAAGGGGACCGGGACTAGCCAGCGAGCAGTACTTC | CASSLRGPGLASEQYF
few | TRBJ2-7 | TRBV4-3 | TRBD1 | TGCGCCAGCAGCCAAGATCTATGGGACAGACGCTCCTACGAGCAGTACTTC | CASSQDLWDRRSYEQYF
few | TRBJ2-5 | TRBV5-1 | TRBD2 | TGCGCCAGCAGGCCGGGACTAGCGGGACAAGAGACCCAGTACTTC | CASRPGLAGQETQYF
- | TRBJ1-5 | TRBV28 | - | TGTGCCAGCAGTTTACCTGGGGCTTATGGCAATCAGCCCCAGCATTTT | CASSLPGAYGNQPQHF
few | TRBJ2-5 | TRBV19 | - | TGTGCCAGTAGTATACAGCTCGGGCGGGCGGCCCAGTACTTC | CASSIQLGRAAQYF
few | TRBJ2-1 | TRBV7-2 | - | TGTGCCAGCAGCCAAAGACCAGGTTATGAGCAGTTCTTC | CASSQRPGYEQFF
- | TRBJ2-7 | TRBV5-4 | TRBD1 | TGTGCCAGCAGCGGACAGGGGCGGGGAGAGCAGTACTTC | CASSGQGRGEQYF
- | TRBJ1-1 | TRBV14 | - | TGTGCCAGCAGCCAAGATGGAGTCACAGGCCTATCCGAAGCTTTCTTT | CASSQDGVTGLSEAFF
- | TRBJ2-3 | TRBV7-9 | - | TGTGCCAGCAGCTTATCGGGTTACACAGATACGCAGTATTTT | CASSLSGYTDTQYF
- | TRBJ2-7 | TRBV25-1 | TRBD2 | TGTGCCAGCAGTGAGCCCGGGACTAGCGAGTACGAGCAGTACTTC | CASSEPGTSEYEQYF
- | TRBJ2-1 | TRBV6-1 | TRBD2 | TGTGCCAGCAGTGAGCCAGCGGGAGGTTACGGGACGTATGAGCAGTTCTTC | CASSEPAGGYGTYEQFF
- | TRBJ2-7 | TRBV18 | - | TGTGCCAGCTCACCAGAGACATACGAGCAGTACTTC | CASSPETYEQYF
few | TRBJ2-7 | TRBV29-1 | - | TGCAGCGTCGCGAACAGGGCCCTCTCCTACGAGCAGTACTTC | CSVANRALSYEQYF
many | TRBJ2-7 | TRBV21-1 | - | TGTGCCAGCAGCCTCCGCGCCGGGACTAGTGGGTACGAGCAGTACTTC | CASSLRAGTSGYEQYF
few | TRBJ2-1 | TRBV15 | - | TGTGCCACCAGCAGATCGGGGGAGTACAATGAGCAGTTCTTC | CATSRSGEYNEQFF
- | TRBJ2-7 | TRBV5-4 | TRBD2 | TGTGCCAGCAGCCGGACTAGCTCCTACGAGCAGTACTTC | CASSRTSSYEQYF
- | TRBJ2-2 | TRBV30 | - | TGTGCCTGGAGTCCGACACGGACTTCGAACACCGGGGAGCTGTTTTTT | CAWSPTRTSNTGELFF
few | TRBJ1-4 | TRBV29-1 | - | TGCAGCTCTCAGGGCGTGGGGGAAAAACTGTTTTTT | CSSQGVGEKLFF
- | TRBJ2-7 | TRBV2 | - | TGTGCCAGCAGTTATCAGGGGGAGCAGTACTTC | CASSYQGEQYF
- | TRBJ2-5 | TRBV15 | TRBD2 | TGTGCCACCAGCAAGTACGGGGGGGGGCAACAAGAGACCCAGTACTTC | CATSKYGGGQQETQYF
- | TRBJ2-2 | TRBV5-6 | - | TGTGCCAGCAGCTTGGGGCCCCCCGTGTTGAACACCGGGGAGCTGTTTTTT | CASSLGPPVLNTGELFF
- | TRBJ2-1 | TRBV18 | - | TGTGCCAGCTCACCATATTCATCTGGGACTCACTACAATGAGCAGTTCTTC | CASSPYSSGTHYNEQFF
few | TRBJ1-5 | TRBV10-3 | TRBD1 | TGTGCCATCAGCGAGACAGGGAACTATCAGCCCCAGCATTTT | CAISETGNYQPQHF
- | TRBJ2-1 | TRBV28 | TRBD2 | TGTGCCACCACCCTGGAGGGAGGGCCACACAATGAGCAGTTCTTC | CATTLEGGPHNEQFF
- | TRBJ1-3 | TRBV6-5 | - | TGTGCCAGCAGCTCCAGGGGATTTGGAAACACCATATATTTT | CASSSRGFGNTIYF
many | TRBJ2-5 | TRBV29-1 | TRBD2 | TGCGCGGGGACTAGCGGGGCCCAAGAGACCCAGTACTTC | CAGTSGAQETQYF
- | TRBJ2-1 | TRBV7-2 | TRBD2 | TGTGCCAGCAGCTTAAACGCGGGAGTAGTGAATGAGCAGTTCTTC | CASSLNAGVVNEQFF
few | TRBJ2-5 | TRBV5-8 | - | TGTGCCAGCAGCTTGAGGGGAACCCCCCAGTACTTC | CASSLRGTPQYF
few | TRBJ1-1 | TRBV7-9 | - | TGTGCCAGCAGCTTATCGGGCAGGGGCATGGCTGAAGCTTTCTTT | CASSLSGRGMAEAFF
few | TRBJ2-1 | TRBV5-4 | TRBD1 | TGTGCCAGCAGCTTGGGACAGGGTCGCTCCTACAATGAGCAGTTCTTC | CASSLGQGRSYNEQFF
- | TRBJ2-1 | TRBV6-5 | - | TGTGCCAGCAGTGCGACTGGAAATGAGCAGTTCTTC | CASSATGNEQFF
- | TRBJ2-1 | TRBV30 | TRBD1 | TGTGCCTGGAGTGATCTTAGGACAGGTAAAGATGAGCAGTTCTTC | CAWSDLRTGKDEQFF
- | TRBJ2-5 | TRBV5-1 | - | TGCGCCAGCAGCTTGGAAACGGTCCAAGAGACCCAGTACTTC | CASSLETVQETQYF
few | TRBJ1-1 | TRBV25-1 | TRBD1 | TGTGCCAGCAGTGATAACGACAGGGACACTGAAGCTTTCTTT | CASSDNDRDTEAFF
- | TRBJ2-3 | TRBV7-8 | TRBD2 | TGTGCCAGCAGCACAACGATTGGACTAGCGGGAGTAGATACGCAGTATTTT | CASSTTIGLAGVDTQYF
- | TRBJ1-4 | TRBV7-9 | - | TGTGCCAGCAGCTTCCAACAGGGTGAAAAACTGTTTTTT | CASSFQQGEKLFF
few | TRBJ2-2 | TRBV27 | TRBD2 | TGTGCCAGCAGTCCTCTAGCGGGGGGAACCGGGGAGCTGTTTTTT | CASSPLAGGTGELFF
- | TRBJ2-7 | TRBV30 | TRBD2 | TGTGCCTGGAGTAGTATGGGAGGGGAGCAGTACTTC | CAWSSMGGEQYF